The next 11 T cell receptor beta chains were all read from a single sample in a study of tumor-infiltrating lymphocytes in oesophageal squamous cell carcinoma. From the PCR reads, TCRdb called clonotypes with MiXCR, one entry per CDR3 protein. The data show about 10,000 distinct CDR3 sequences, about 64% seen once. The sequencing sample was made of esophageal tumor tissue. The receptors come from a female donor with esophageal squamous cell carcinoma.

This clonotype was recorded only once. This sequence joins TRBV7-2 and TRBJ2-4; D is unclear. TRBJ2-7 explains the end of the DNA better; the J call may be wrong. Germline CDR1 and CDR2: SGHTA and FQGNSA. This CDR3 has 13 residues. The CDR3 loop reads CASSLGWAYEQYF. The CDR3 nucleotides are TGTGCCAGCAGCTTAGGGTGGGCATACGAGCAGTACTTC.

The chain employs TRBV11-2 and TRBJ2-7; D is unclear. The assigned J gene may be wrong: the sequence end matches TRBJ2-1 better. Germline values: CDR1 SGHAT, CDR2 FQNNGV. The CDR3 has 14 residues. The CDR3 nucleotides read TGTGCCAGCAGCATCCGGCCGCGAGACAATGAGCAGTTCTTC. Translated, it gives CASSIRPRDNEQFF.

The chain has TRBV7-2 and TRBJ2-1, with 10 bases identical to TRBD2. Germline CDR1 reads SGHTA; CDR2 reads FQGNSA. V dropped 5 bases and J dropped 8; count of bases not matched to a gene: 9. The CDR3 loop spans 15 amino acids. CDR3 DNA sequence: TGTGCCAGCAGCCAGACTAGCGGGCCCATGGATGAGCAGTTCTTC. Its protein product is CASSQTSGPMDEQFF.

Only a few counts were recorded for this clonotype. At one end, the junction sequence differs from germline, possibly due to a read error. The chain has TRBV5-1 and TRBJ2-1; TRBD1 agrees at 10 bases. CDR3 length: 14 amino acids. Germline CDR1 is SGHRS and CDR2 is YFSETQ. In nucleotides, the CDR3 is TGTGCCAGCAGCTTGGGACAGGGGTACAATGAGCAGTTCTTC. It yields the protein CASSLGQGYNEQFF.

In this sample, this clonotype is medium-sized (0.01 to 0.1%). The chain uses TRBV7-9 and TRBJ2-1; no clear D. The end of the DNA fits TRBJ2-7 better, so the J call may be wrong. Germline values: CDR1 SEHNR, CDR2 FQNEAQ (reference sequence). The CDR3 covers 14 residues. CDR3 amino acids: CASSLGLTPDEQYF. CDR3 coding DNA: TGTGCCAGCAGCTTAGGGCTCACCCCGGACGAGCAGTACTTC.

The rearrangement uses TRBV7-2 and TRBJ1-2; TRBD1 is a possible D gene (5 bases). This CDR3 contains 14 residues. The V gene lost 5 bases and the J gene lost 2 bases, with 12 bases spanning the gap. Germline values: CDR1 SGHTA, CDR2 FQGNSA. CDR3 sequence (DNA): TGTGCCAGCAGCCCGGGACGGATGAACTATGGCTACACCTTC. This codes for CASSPGRMNYGYTF.

The chain uses TRBV11-2 and TRBJ2-6, with D maybe TRBD2 (5 bases). The germline V gene encodes CDR1 SGHAT and CDR2 FQNNGV. This CDR3 comprises 18 residues. V lost 6 bases and J lost 1, with 19 bases in between. This CDR3 reads CASSLRNPGISGANVLTF. Here the CDR3 DNA reads TGTGCCAGCAGTTTAAGGAACCCCGGGATTTCTGGGGCCAACGTCCTGACTTTC.

The rearrangement links TRBV6-2 or TRBV6-3 to TRBJ2-5; D is ambiguous. The DNA end lines up better with TRBJ1-1; the J call may be wrong. The CDR3 has 17 residues. Germline V CDR1 and CDR2: MNHEY, SVGEGT. The CDR3 DNA sequence: TGTGCCAGCAGTTACTCAACAGTGAGTTTTAGAGAAACTGAAGCTTTCTTT. Protein product: CASSYSTVSFRETEAFF.

The V and J genes are TRBV7-2 and TRBJ2-1; 11 nucleotides agree with TRBD2. The J call may be incorrect, as the DNA end agrees better with TRBJ2-5. CDR1 SGHTA and CDR2 FQGNSA come from the germline V gene. CDR3 length equals 16 residues. The CDR3 DNA reads TGTGCCAGCAGCTTAGCCGGGACTAGCGGCCAAGAGACCCAGTACTTC. Protein product: CASSLAGTSGQETQYF.

V and J are TRBV6-6 and TRBJ2-6; no clear D. The assigned J gene may be wrong: the sequence end matches TRBJ2-7 better. Germline CDR1 reads MNHNY; CDR2 reads SVGAGI (reference sequence). CDR3 length: 12 residues. In DNA form, the CDR3 reads TGTGCCAGCAGTGAGAGGTACTACGAGCAGTACTTC. Protein product: CASSERYYEQYF.

V gene TRBV28 combines with J gene TRBJ2-1; a weak D match, TRBD1 (6 bases). The assigned J gene may be wrong: the sequence end matches TRBJ2-5 better. CDR1 is MDHEN and CDR2 is SYDVKM in the germline V gene. The CDR3 runs to 15 residues. The CDR3: CASSRPGHFQETQYF. The CDR3 region has the DNA TGTGCCAGCAGTAGACCGGGACACTTCCAAGAGACCCAGTACTTC.